The present TCR beta chain was sequenced within a study of T cells in Graves' hyperthyroidism and ophthalmopathy. Amplification of TCR beta CDR3 regions was performed using RNA transcripts as template. HTBI primers drove first-round RT-PCR of the TCR CDR3. TCRdb reanalysed the multiplex PCR reads using MiXCR and keeps one entry per CDR3 protein. Here the sample spans some 180,000 distinct CDR3 sequences, 17% being singletons. Stable Graves' hyperthyroidism meant no ophthalmopathy progression within 18 months. This clonotype was counted a single time. This CDR3 comprises 15 residues. V shed 4 bases and J 4 bases; nucleotides not matched to a gene: 5. Germline loops: CDR1 SGHRS, CDR2 YFSETQ.

The sample taken for sequencing was blood. This clonotype was obtained from a woman aged 45-60 years with Graves' hyperthyroidism. This sequence joins TRBV5-1 and TRBJ2-5, with 12 bases matching TRBD1. The CDR3 DNA sequence: TGCGCCAGCAGCCTGGGACAGGGGGCTGGAGAGACCCAGTACTTC. It encodes CASSLGQGAGETQYF. The whole variable domain, filled in from reference TRBV5-1 and TRBJ2-5, reads KAGVTQTPRYLIKTRGQQVTLSCSPISGHRSVSWYQQTPGQGLQFLFEYFSETQRNKGNFPGRFSGRQFSNSRSEMNVSTLELGDSALYLCASSLGQGAGETQYFGPGTRLLVL.